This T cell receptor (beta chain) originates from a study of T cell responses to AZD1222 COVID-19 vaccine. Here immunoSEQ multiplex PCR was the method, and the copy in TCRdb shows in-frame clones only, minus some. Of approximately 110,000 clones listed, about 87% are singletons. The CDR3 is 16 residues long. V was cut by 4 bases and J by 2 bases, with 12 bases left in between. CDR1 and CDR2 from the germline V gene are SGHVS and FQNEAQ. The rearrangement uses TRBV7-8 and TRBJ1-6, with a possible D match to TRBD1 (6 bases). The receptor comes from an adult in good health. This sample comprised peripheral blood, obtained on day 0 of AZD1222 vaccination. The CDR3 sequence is CASSYSGEPYNSPLHF. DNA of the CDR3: TGTGCCAGCAGCTACTCAGGGGAACCCTATAATTCACCCCTCCACTTT.